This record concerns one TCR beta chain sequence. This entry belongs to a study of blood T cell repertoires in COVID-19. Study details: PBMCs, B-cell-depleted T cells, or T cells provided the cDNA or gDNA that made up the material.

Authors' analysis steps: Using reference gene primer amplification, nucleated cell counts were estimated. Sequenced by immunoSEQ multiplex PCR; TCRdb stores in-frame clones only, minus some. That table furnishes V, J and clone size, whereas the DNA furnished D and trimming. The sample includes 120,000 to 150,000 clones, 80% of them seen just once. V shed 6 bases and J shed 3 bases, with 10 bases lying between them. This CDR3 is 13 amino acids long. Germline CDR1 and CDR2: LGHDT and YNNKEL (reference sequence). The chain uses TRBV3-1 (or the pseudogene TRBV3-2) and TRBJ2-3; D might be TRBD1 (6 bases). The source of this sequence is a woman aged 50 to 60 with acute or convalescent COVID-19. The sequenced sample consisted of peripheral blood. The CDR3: CASRQGRTDTQYF. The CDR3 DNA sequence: TGTGCCAGCAGACAGGGAAGAACAGATACGCAGTATTTT.